This T cell receptor beta chain comes out of a study of OX40 agonist ivuxolimab in advanced cancers. On cycle 4 day 1 and cycle 7 day 1, as well as at baseline, blood was sampled. In regard to this clone: Its antigen is as yet unknown.

Germline V gene sequence: CDR1 SGDLS, CDR2 YYNGEE. V shed 3 bases and J 5 bases; nucleotides not matched to a gene: 14. This CDR3 has 16 amino acids. Sequencing was performed with immunoSEQ multiplex PCR; in TCRdb, only in-frame clones are kept and a portion is missing. Among 30,000 to 35,000 clones listed, over 80% were seen once. Overall study findings and caveats: Determination of antigen specificity was not performed for the expanded peripheral T cells. Expanded clones tended on average to be more numerous among CD8+ T cells than CD4+.

The origin of this receptor is an adult with an advanced solid tumor such as melanoma, head and neck, liver or kidney cancer. The chain has TRBV9 and TRBJ2-7; TRBD2 aligns across 7 bases. This specimen was CD4+ or CD8+ T cells sorted from blood, taken in a trial of the OX40 agonist ivuxolimab. The CDR3 bases are TGTGCCAGCAGCGCGCCGCAGGGCGGGAGTGACCACGAGCAGTACTTC. Amino acid sequence: CASSAPQGGSDHEQYF.